This T cell receptor (beta chain) emerged from a study of blood T cell repertoires in COVID-19 (dated by TCRdb to about 2020). Regarding the study in general: The collaborator samples originated in the United States, Italy and Spain and spanned the acute and convalescent phases of COVID-19. The repertoires were made available in a free public database intended to serve as a resource for research on the immune response to SARS-CoV-2. Deeply sampled blood TCRbeta repertoires from subjects exposed to, actively infected with, or recovered from COVID-19 were included in the dataset. The samples were drawn from two sources: the first 160 participants of the ongoing ImmuneRACE study, and 1,254 subjects contributed by 6 global collaborators. Sample metadata almost always included a de-identified subject ID, COVID-19 status, age in years and sex. The prospective study material was composed of cDNA or gDNA derived from T cells, B-cell-depleted T cells, or PBMCs. Where available, HLA class I and class II types were obtained from metadata supplied by the sample provider rather than from assay-based typing. Beyond this particular receptor, the publication reports: Clinical and demographic metadata were provided uncurated, with the amount varying by source and participant.

The CDR1 and CDR2 encoded by the germline V gene are SGDLS and YYNGEE. Clipping removes 1 base from V and 5 bases from J, with 3 as the unmatched junction base count. The CDR3 holds 14 amino acids from the cysteine to the phenylalanine. Only CDR3 DNA is held: 42 bases, read in frame from base 1. In regard to this clone: Its antigen is still unknown. Base qualities are not at hand, and no much larger clone is one base apart.

Participants in the prospective study were aged roughly 18 to 89 years, lived in 24 United States geographic areas, and enrolled through a virtual design. Cohort assignment in the prospective study relied on participant-reported clinical history from a screening survey and a study questionnaire. Each participant in the prospective study had whole blood, serum and a nasopharyngeal or oropharyngeal swab collected by mobile phlebotomists. Over an approximately 2-month period, participants in the prospective study had the option of providing additional blood draws and questionnaires. Before DNA extraction, prospective study blood samples were shipped either frozen or at room temperature. TCRbeta CDR3 regions were amplified from genomic DNA using the immunoSEQ Assay, a bias-controlled multiplex PCR. Per the source publication's procedure: The number of nucleated cells in each sample was estimated from the amplification of reference gene primers within the assay. To quantify the absolute abundance of each unique TCRbeta CDR3 rearrangement, sequence reads were collapsed and filtered. Productive Simpson clonality was computed per sample as the square root of Simpson's diversity index over productive rearrangements. Drawn from immuneACCESS, this table holds only the in-frame rearrangements with V and J called that TCRdb kept. Clones are partly lost; checked studies trace under half to an unresolved V gene and leave the rest unexplained. The D gene and trimming were derived from the DNA, and the V and J assignments and clone size from that table. This sample has over 110,000 clones in its table, and 84% of those were observed once. 4.5% to 5.5% of the sample is in the top ten clones.

Recombination joined TRBV9 with TRBJ2-5; 9 middle bases align to TRBD1. The origin of this receptor is a man aged 35-49 years with acute COVID-19. The specimen was PBMCs or T cells enriched from blood (not recorded which). CDR3 protein: CASSVNRGPETQYF. Here is the DNA: TGTGCCAGCAGCGTAAACAGGGGGCCGGAGACCCAGTACTTC.